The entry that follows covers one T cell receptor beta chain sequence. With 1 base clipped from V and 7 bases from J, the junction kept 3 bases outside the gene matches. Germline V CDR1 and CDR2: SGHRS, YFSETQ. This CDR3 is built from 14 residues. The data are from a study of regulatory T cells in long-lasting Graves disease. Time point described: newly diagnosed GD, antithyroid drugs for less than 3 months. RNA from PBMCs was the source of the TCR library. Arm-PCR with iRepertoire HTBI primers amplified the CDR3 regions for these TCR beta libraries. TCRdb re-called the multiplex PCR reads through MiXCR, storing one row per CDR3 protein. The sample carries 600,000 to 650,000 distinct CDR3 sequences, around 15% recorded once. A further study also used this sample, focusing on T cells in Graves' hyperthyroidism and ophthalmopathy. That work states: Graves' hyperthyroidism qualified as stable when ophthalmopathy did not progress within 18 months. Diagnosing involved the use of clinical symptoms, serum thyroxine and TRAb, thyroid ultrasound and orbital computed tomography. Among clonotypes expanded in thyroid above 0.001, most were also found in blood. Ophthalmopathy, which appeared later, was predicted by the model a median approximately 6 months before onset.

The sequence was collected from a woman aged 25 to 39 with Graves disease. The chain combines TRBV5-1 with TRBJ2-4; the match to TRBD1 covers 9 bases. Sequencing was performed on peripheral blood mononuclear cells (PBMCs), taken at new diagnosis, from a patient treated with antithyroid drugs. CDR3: CASSLKQGANIQYF. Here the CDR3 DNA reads TGCGCCAGCAGCTTGAAACAGGGGGCGAACATTCAGTACTTC.